This TCR beta chain was identified in a study of cytomegalovirus exposure and HLA in healthy donors. Study-wide results and caveats: Based on reports, TCR beta sequences accurately predicted HLA-A and HLA-B alleles for most subjects. Earlier results showed most TCR beta V segments being productive about 87% or about 30% of the time. Cytomegalovirus-associated status was assigned to 164 TCR beta chains.

Note on this clone: Its antigen is not identified.

A multiplex PCR was run with 60 Vbeta primers and 13 Jbeta primers. Produced via immunoSEQ multiplex PCR; TCRdb's table is partial and in-frame only. This table has around 58,000 clones, roughly 77% appearing once. The sequence was obtained from a female donor in good health and CMV-seronegative. Sequencing used PBMCs.

CDR3 region: CAWRGQSNYGYTF. As DNA, the CDR3 is TGTGCCTGGAGGGGACAGTCGAACTATGGCTACACCTTC. The chain couples TRBV30 to TRBJ1-2; TRBD1 matches 7 bases. Germline-derived CDR1 and CDR2 are GTSNPN and SVGIG (reference sequence). V lost 3 bases, J lost 2 bases, and 3 bases stayed unmatched. This CDR3 contains 13 residues.